The clone carrying this T cell receptor (beta chain) was observed a few times. Antigen: not known. This entry belongs to a study of T-cell memory formation after mild COVID-19. The study's findings and limits: Unconfirmed was the SARS-CoV-2 specificity of second-wave clones that peaked on day 37. Contracting clones from day 15 to 85 showed balanced CD4/CD8; later expanders favored CD4+. Among contracting clones, CD4+ were mainly CM/EM and CD8+ enriched in EMRA.

Germline CDR1 SQVTM, CDR2 ANQGSEA. The CDR3 spans 12 residues. J was trimmed by 5 bases and V by 6 bases; bases with no gene match: 5. The 5'RACE method, run with constant-segment primers, produced TCR alpha and TCR beta cDNA libraries (carrying sample barcodes and UMIs). TCRdb itself ran the 5' RACE reads through MiXCR, one entry per CDR3 protein. The table shows fewer than 350,000 distinct CDR3 sequences, with approximately 19% occurring only once. The receptor's source is a man aged 18 to 29 who had mild COVID-19 (a few samples of this study predate the infection). Cell type and time point are not known. The genes are TRBV29-1 and TRBJ2-7, with TRBD1 identical over 9 bases. Sequenced: PBMCs or a T cell subset sorted from them (not recorded which). The CDR3 spells CSVIGQGNEQYF. For the CDR3, the DNA is TGCAGCGTGATAGGACAGGGGAACGAGCAGTACTTC.